These T cell receptor beta chains were read from a single sample in a study of blood T cell repertoires in COVID-19. Data came from immunoSEQ multiplex PCR; TCRdb stores just in-frame clones and leaves some out. The table has 52,000 or so clones, around nine tenths seen once. The sequenced sample consisted of peripheral blood. These receptor sequences come from a man aged 45-60 years with acute or convalescent COVID-19. Both conserved end residues are part of each CDR3. D genes are given only for firm matches. The size of a clone is reported for some rows only, either as once, few or many, or as a class for expanded clones.

abundance	v_gene	j_gene	d_gene	CDR3aa	CDR3nt
NA	TRBV19	TRBJ2-7	TRBD1	CASSPPGQGAYEQYF	TGTGCCAGTAGTCCCCCGGGACAGGGGGCCTACGAGCAGTACTTC
NA	TRBV6-4	TRBJ2-1	TRBD2	CASSRASGSPSNEQFF	TGTGCCAGCAGCCGAGCTAGCGGGAGTCCCTCTAATGAGCAGTTCTTC
NA	TRBV18	TRBJ2-3	TRBD1	CASSRTGAGTDTQYF	TGTGCCAGCTCAAGGACAGGGGCAGGTACAGATACGCAGTATTTT
NA	TRBV5-1	TRBJ2-5	NA	CASSLSTKETQYF	TGCGCCAGCAGCTTGTCAACAAAAGAGACCCAGTACTTC
NA	TRBV5-4	TRBJ1-2	NA	CASSLDRPNYGYTF	TGTGCCAGCAGCTTGGACAGGCCTAACTATGGCTACACCTTC
NA	TRBV2	TRBJ2-5	TRBD1	CASSDVRDSKVAQYF	TGTGCCAGCAGTGATGTCCGGGACAGCAAAGTGGCCCAGTACTTC
NA	TRBV5-1	TRBJ1-3	TRBD1	CASSQGDTSSGNTIYF	TGCGCCAGCAGCCAGGGGGACACCAGCTCTGGAAACACCATATATTTT
NA	TRBV21-1	TRBJ2-3	NA	CASSNRQSCWNTDTQYF	TGTGCCAGCAGCAATCGACAGTCCTGCTGGAACACAGATACGCAGTATTTT
NA	TRBV11-2	TRBJ2-5	TRBD2	CASSLYTSGTSGTQYF	TGTGCCAGCAGCTTATATACTAGCGGAACTTCAGGGACCCAGTACTTC
once	TRBV25-1	TRBJ1-1	NA	CASSGGNTEAFF	TGTGCGAGCAGCGGGGGGAACACTGAAGCTTTCTTT
NA	TRBV5-4	TRBJ2-3	TRBD2	CASSLAALAGADTQYF	TGTGCCAGCAGCTTGGCCGCTCTAGCGGGAGCCGATACGCAGTATTTT
NA	TRBV4-1	TRBJ2-7	TRBD2	CASSQLSGMGYEQYF	TGCGCCAGCAGCCAACTGAGCGGGATGGGCTACGAGCAGTACTTC
NA	TRBV5-5	TRBJ2-1	TRBD1	CASSLFTQGVFYNEQFF	TGTGCCAGCAGCTTGTTTACCCAGGGGGTGTTTTACAATGAGCAGTTCTTC
once	TRBV29-1	TRBJ2-7	NA	CSVEDTYEQYF	TGCAGCGTTGAGGACACCTACGAGCAGTACTTC
once	TRBV5-8	TRBJ1-5	TRBD1	CASSVGQGPQHF	TGTGCCAGCAGCGTCGGACAGGGACCCCAGCATTTT
NA	TRBV6-5	TRBJ2-7	NA	CASSYSGHLWDEQYF	TGTGCCAGCAGTTACTCGGGGCATCTCTGGGACGAGCAGTACTTC
NA	TRBV5-6	TRBJ2-1	NA	CASSWSSIVEQFF	TGTGCCAGCAGCTGGTCTAGCATCGTTGAGCAGTTCTTC
NA	TRBV19	TRBJ2-1	TRBD2	CASTPAPGLAGVGEQFF	TGTGCCAGTACCCCCGCCCCGGGACTAGCGGGAGTGGGTGAGCAGTTCTTC
NA	TRBV6-2/TRBV6-3	TRBJ1-3	NA	CASSYTGSGNTIYF	TGTGCCAGCAGTTACACAGGATCTGGAAACACCATATATTTT
NA	TRBV24-1	TRBJ2-7	TRBD2	CATSDPSSGRAYEQYF	TGTGCCACCAGTGACCCCTCTAGCGGGAGGGCCTACGAGCAGTACTTC
NA	TRBV9	TRBJ1-6	TRBD1	CASSEGTANNSPLHF	TGTGCCAGCAGCGAGGGGACAGCAAATAATTCACCCCTCCACTTT
NA	TRBV5-1	TRBJ2-1	TRBD2	CASSQSGSSYNEQFF	TGCGCCAGCAGCCAAAGCGGGAGCTCCTACAATGAGCAGTTCTTC
NA	TRBV19	TRBJ2-1	TRBD2	CASSIGGREKVNEQFF	TGTGCCAGTAGTATAGGAGGGCGGGAGAAGGTGAATGAGCAGTTCTTC
few	TRBV30	TRBJ2-2	TRBD2	CAWKRLAAMAGELFF	TGTGCCTGGAAGCGGCTAGCGGCTATGGCCGGGGAGCTGTTTTTT
NA	TRBV5-1	TRBJ1-1	NA	CASSLGQAAEAFF	TGCGCCAGCAGCTTGGGACAGGCTGCTGAAGCTTTCTTT
NA	TRBV6-5	TRBJ1-5	NA	CASSWGRYQPQHF	TGTGCCAGCAGTTGGGGCCGCTATCAGCCCCAGCATTTT
NA	TRBV11-3	TRBJ2-7	TRBD2	CASSPGTSGEQYF	TGTGCCAGCAGCCCCGGGACTAGCGGCGAGCAGTACTTC
NA	TRBV5-1	TRBJ1-4	NA	CASSLGAGEKLFF	TGCGCCAGCAGCTTAGGGGCAGGAGAAAAACTGTTTTTT
NA	TRBV25-1	TRBJ2-1	NA	CASSDWAGNEQFF	TGTGCCAGCAGTGATTGGGCTGGGAATGAGCAGTTCTTC
once	TRBV19	TRBJ1-2	TRBD1	CASSRGQGIVNTF	TGTGCCAGTAGTAGAGGACAGGGGATAGTTAACACCTTC
NA	TRBV5-6	TRBJ2-7	NA	CASSLGTGLEWEQYF	TGTGCCAGCAGCTTGGGAACAGGGCTCGAATGGGAGCAGTACTTC
NA	TRBV20-1	TRBJ2-3	NA	CSAWEDTQYF	TGCAGTGCTTGGGAGGATACGCAGTATTTT
NA	TRBV19	TRBJ2-1	TRBD2	CASSASGGVHGNEQFF	TGTGCCAGTAGTGCATCGGGGGGGGTACACGGTAATGAGCAGTTCTTC
NA	TRBV7-9	TRBJ1-4	TRBD1	CASSLAGQGGEKLFF	TGTGCCAGCAGCTTAGCGGGACAGGGCGGGGAAAAACTGTTTTTT
NA	TRBV19	TRBJ2-3	NA	CASAEADTQYF	TGTGCCTCCGCGGAGGCAGATACGCAGTATTTT
NA	TRBV28	TRBJ1-1	NA	CASRTVNTEAFF	TGTGCCAGCAGGACAGTCAATACTGAAGCTTTCTTT
NA	TRBV27	TRBJ2-7	NA	CASSLKSGDPYEQYF	TGTGCCAGCAGTTTAAAGAGCGGTGATCCCTACGAGCAGTACTTC
NA	TRBV30	TRBJ2-7	NA	CAWSGYSRGHEQYF	TGTGCCTGGAGTGGTTACTCCAGGGGTCACGAGCAGTACTTC
NA	TRBV27	TRBJ1-2	TRBD1	CASSRATGGNYGYTF	TGTGCCAGCAGCCGCGCGACAGGGGGTAACTATGGCTACACCTTC
NA	TRBV14	TRBJ2-7	TRBD2	CASSRLAGVREQYF	TGTGCCAGCAGCCGCCTAGCGGGAGTAAGAGAGCAGTACTTC
NA	TRBV5-1	TRBJ1-4	TRBD1	CASSFRTGNNEKLFF	TGCGCCAGCAGTTTCCGGACAGGCAATAATGAAAAACTGTTTTTT
once	TRBV19	TRBJ2-2	TRBD1	CASSIRTGGDTGELFF	TGTGCCAGTAGTATAAGGACAGGGGGCGACACCGGGGAGCTGTTTTTT
NA	TRBV15	TRBJ2-1	NA	CATSSVQGNEQFF	TGTGCCACCAGCAGCGTGCAGGGCAATGAGCAGTTCTTC
NA	TRBV30	TRBJ1-5	NA	CAWGRNQPQHF	TGTGCCTGGGGTCGGAATCAGCCCCAGCATTTT
NA	TRBV7-8	TRBJ2-3	TRBD2	CASSLELAALTDTQYF	TGTGCCAGCAGCTTAGAACTAGCGGCACTCACAGATACGCAGTATTTT
NA	TRBV7-9	TRBJ2-5	TRBD1	CASSSRDRQETQYF	TGTGCCAGCAGCTCGCGGGACAGGCAAGAGACCCAGTACTTC